This T cell receptor beta chain was profiled in a study of blood T cell repertoires in COVID-19. Assay: immunoSEQ multiplex PCR; the TCRdb copy retains only in-frame clones and omits some. The data hold about 200,000 clones, with 86% observed a single time. This CDR3 spans 14 amino acids. Trimming took off 0 bases at V and 3 bases at J, with 9 bases between the two ends. Germline V lookup: CDR1 SGHRS, CDR2 YFSETQ. The J gene is TRBJ2-5, the V gene TRBV5-1; a weak D match, TRBD1 (6 bases). Sequencing was done on a sample of peripheral blood. This clonotype originated in a woman aged 50 to 60 with COVID-19, enrolled during active disease. CDR3 region: CASSLAGVEETQYF. As DNA, the CDR3 is TGCGCCAGCAGCTTGGCAGGGGTGGAAGAGACCCAGTACTTC.